This T cell receptor (beta chain) was observed in a study of T cell repertoires in cytomegalovirus infection. A single record per CDR3 protein comes from TCRdb applying MiXCR to the reads. The table has more than 400,000 distinct CDR3 sequences, about a quarter seen once; the top ten hold about 13%. The V and J ends lost 7 bases and 5 bases respectively, with 17 bases between them. The CDR3 sequence is 15 residues long. Looked up from germline, CDR1 is SEHNR and CDR2 is FQNEAQ (reference sequence). The TCR comes from a human donor in good health (CMV status not recorded). Some clones in this sample may be carry-over from other donors' samples. Sequencing was done on a sample of PBMCs. The chain employs TRBV7-9 and TRBJ2-2; D possibly uses TRBD1 or TRBD2 (5 bases each). The CDR3 DNA follows: TGTGCCAGCACCCTCAGGGACGATAGTACCGGGGAGCTGTTTTTT. Protein: CASTLRDDSTGELFF.